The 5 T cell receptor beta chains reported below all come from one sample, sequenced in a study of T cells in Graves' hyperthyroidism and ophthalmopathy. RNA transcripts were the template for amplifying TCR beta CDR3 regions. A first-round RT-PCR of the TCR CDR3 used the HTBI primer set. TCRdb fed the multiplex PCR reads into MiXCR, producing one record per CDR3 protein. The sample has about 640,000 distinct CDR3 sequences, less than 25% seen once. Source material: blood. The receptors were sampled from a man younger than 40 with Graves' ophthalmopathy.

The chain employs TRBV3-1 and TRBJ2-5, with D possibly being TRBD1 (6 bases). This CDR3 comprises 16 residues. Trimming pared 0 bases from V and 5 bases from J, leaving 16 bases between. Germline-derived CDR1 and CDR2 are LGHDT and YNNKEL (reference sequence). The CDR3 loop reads CASSQEGRGNQETQYF. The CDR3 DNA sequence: TGTGCCAGCAGCCAAGAGGGCAGGGGAAATCAGGAGACCCAGTACTTC.

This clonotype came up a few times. CDR3 residues: CASSLRDLLYNEQFF. The DNA for the CDR3 is TGTGCCAGCAGTTTGAGGGACTTATTATACAATGAGCAGTTCTTC. The rearrangement uses TRBV12-3 or TRBV12-4 and TRBJ2-1; D is possibly TRBD2 (6 bases). Trimming pared 3 bases from V and 4 bases from J, leaving 13 bases between. This CDR3 is built from 15 residues.

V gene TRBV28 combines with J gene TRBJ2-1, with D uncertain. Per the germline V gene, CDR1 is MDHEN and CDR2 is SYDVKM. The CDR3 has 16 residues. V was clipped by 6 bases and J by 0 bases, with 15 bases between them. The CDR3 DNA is TGTGCCAGCAGCTCCCCATCCGGCAGCTCCTACAATGAGCAGTTCTTC. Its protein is CASSSPSGSSYNEQFF.

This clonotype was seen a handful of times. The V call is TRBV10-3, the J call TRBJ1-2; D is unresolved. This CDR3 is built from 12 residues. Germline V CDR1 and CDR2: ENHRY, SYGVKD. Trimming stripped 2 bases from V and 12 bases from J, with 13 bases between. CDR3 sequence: CAISEGRSMDTF. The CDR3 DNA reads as TGTGCCATCAGTGAGGGCAGATCCATGGACACCTTC.

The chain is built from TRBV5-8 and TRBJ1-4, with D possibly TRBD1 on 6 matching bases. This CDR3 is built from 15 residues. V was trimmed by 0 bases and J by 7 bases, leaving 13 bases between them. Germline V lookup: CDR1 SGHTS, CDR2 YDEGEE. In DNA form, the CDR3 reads TGTGCCAGCAGCTTGGCCCAGGGGCGGCGTGAAAAACTGTTTTTT. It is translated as CASSLAQGRREKLFF.